The clone carrying this T cell receptor beta chain was counted many times. Its antigen is as yet unknown. This sample is drawn from a study of breast tumors, draining lymph nodes, adjacent tissues. General study findings and limits: Tumor repertoires ranked between lymph nodes and nontumor tissue in diversity, with V and J gene preferences.

TCRdb independently ran MiXCR on the multiplex PCR reads; one entry per CDR3 protein. The sample contains about 230,000 distinct CDR3 sequences, 32% of which appear only once. The lymph nodes were axillary draining lymph nodes from breast cancer patients. Sequencing was performed on axillary lymph node tissue. This sequence was found in a female donor with breast cancer. Some clones in this sample may be carry-over from other donors' samples.

CDR3 sequence reads: CASSYLETQYF. The CDR3 DNA reads TGTGCCAGCAGCTACCTGGAGACCCAGTACTTC. The V gene is TRBV11-3, the J gene TRBJ2-5, with D unclear. This CDR3 has 11 residues. V was shortened by 4 bases and J by 5 bases, with 5 bases between the two germline ends. CDR1 is SGHNT, CDR2 YENEEA, per germline.